The 5 T cell receptor beta chains presented below share a single source sample, sequenced in a study of blood T cell repertoires in COVID-19. Libraries were prepared by immunoSEQ multiplex PCR; TCRdb keeps only in-frame clonotypes and omits some of them. The table includes around 300,000 clones, 80% to 90% detected once. Sequenced input: PBMCs or T cells enriched from blood (not recorded which). These receptors were collected from a woman in her thirties who had recovered from COVID-19.

The rearrangement uses TRBV11-2 and TRBJ1-4, with D possibly being TRBD1 (6 bases). The germline V gene has CDR1 SGHAT and CDR2 FQNNGV. The CDR3 is 18 residues long. Trimming pared 0 bases from V and 6 bases from J, leaving 20 bases between. The CDR3 sequence: CASSLDGPGGASDEKLFF. The CDR3 coding sequence is TGTGCCAGCAGCTTAGATGGCCCTGGGGGGGCGAGTGATGAAAAACTGTTTTTT.

The rearrangement links TRBV4-1 to TRBJ1-1; D not resolved. Germline CDR1 MGHRA, CDR2 YSYEKL. Trimming removed 1 base at V and 2 bases at J, with 11 bases between. The CDR3 has 15 residues. The CDR3: CASSQVGVINTEAFF. CDR3 DNA sequence: TGCGCCAGCAGCCAAGTCGGGGTAATCAACACTGAAGCTTTCTTT.

The chain recombines TRBV19 with TRBJ1-2, with a weak D call TRBD1 (6 bases). This CDR3 is built from 16 residues. V was clipped by 6 bases and J by 4 bases, with 21 bases between them. Germline lookup yields CDR1 LNHDA and CDR2 SQIVND (reference sequence). CDR3 loop: CASRQKTGYESYGYTF. For the CDR3, the DNA is TGTGCCAGTAGACAAAAAACAGGGTATGAAAGCTATGGCTACACCTTC.

In its sample, this clone was seen once. V and J are TRBV2 and TRBJ1-3; D gene ambiguous. From germline, CDR1 is SNHLY and CDR2 FYNNEI. V shed 4 bases and J shed 0 bases, with 13 bases lying between them. The CDR3 sequence is 16 residues long. In DNA form, the CDR3 reads TGTGCCAGCAGTGTAATGGTCACGAGCTCTGGAAACACCATATATTTT. Protein sequence: CASSVMVTSSGNTIYF.

The chain joins TRBV4-1 to TRBJ2-3, with 8 bases identical to TRBD1. The CDR3 is 14 residues long. Germline lookup yields CDR1 MGHRA and CDR2 YSYEKL. The V segment lost 4 bases and the J segment 4 bases; nucleotides outside the gene matches: 4. The CDR3 loop is CASSLGTGPDTQYF. The CDR3 DNA follows: TGCGCCAGCAGCCTGGGGACAGGACCAGATACGCAGTATTTT.